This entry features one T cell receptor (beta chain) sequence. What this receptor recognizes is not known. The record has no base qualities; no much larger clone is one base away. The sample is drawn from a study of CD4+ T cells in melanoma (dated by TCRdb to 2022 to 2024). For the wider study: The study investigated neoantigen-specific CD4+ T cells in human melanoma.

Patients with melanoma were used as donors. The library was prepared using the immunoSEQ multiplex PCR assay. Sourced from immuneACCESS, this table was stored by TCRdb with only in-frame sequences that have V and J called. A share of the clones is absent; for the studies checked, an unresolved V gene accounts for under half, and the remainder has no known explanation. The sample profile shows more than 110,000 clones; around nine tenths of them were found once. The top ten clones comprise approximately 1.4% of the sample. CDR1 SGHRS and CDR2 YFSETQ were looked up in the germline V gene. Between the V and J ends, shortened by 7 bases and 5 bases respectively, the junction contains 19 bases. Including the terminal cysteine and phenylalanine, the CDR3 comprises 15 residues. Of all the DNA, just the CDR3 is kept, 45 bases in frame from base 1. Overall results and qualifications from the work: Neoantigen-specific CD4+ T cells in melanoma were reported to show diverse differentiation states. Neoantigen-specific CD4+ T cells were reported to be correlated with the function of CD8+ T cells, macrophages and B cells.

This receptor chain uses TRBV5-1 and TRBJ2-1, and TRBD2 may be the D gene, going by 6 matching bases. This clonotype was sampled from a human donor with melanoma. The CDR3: CASGYTGLKNNEQFF. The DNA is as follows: TGCGCCAGCGGTTACACGGGACTGAAAAACAATGAGCAGTTCTTC.